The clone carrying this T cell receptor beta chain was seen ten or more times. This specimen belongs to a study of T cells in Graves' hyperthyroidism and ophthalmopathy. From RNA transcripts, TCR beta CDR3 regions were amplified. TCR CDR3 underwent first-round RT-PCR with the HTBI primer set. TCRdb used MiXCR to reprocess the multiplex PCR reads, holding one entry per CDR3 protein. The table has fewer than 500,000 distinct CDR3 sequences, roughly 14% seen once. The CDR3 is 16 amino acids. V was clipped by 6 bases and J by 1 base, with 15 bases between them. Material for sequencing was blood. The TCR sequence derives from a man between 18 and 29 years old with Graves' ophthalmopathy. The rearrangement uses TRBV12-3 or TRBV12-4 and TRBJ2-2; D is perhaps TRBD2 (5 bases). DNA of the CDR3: TGTGCCAGCAGCCAAGAGAGAGGGCGGAACACCGGGGAGCTGTTTTTT. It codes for CASSQERGRNTGELFF.